This T cell receptor beta chain emerged from a study of STAT5B mutations in CD4+ large granular lymphocyte leukemia. The study, taken as a whole, reports: Main leukemic clonotypes were patient-specific, but about 26% appeared at low frequency elsewhere. CD4-sorted patient repertoires seemed more clonal than healthy CD4+ repertoires.

The repertoire was sequenced with immunoSEQ multiplex PCR; TCRdb's copy has only in-frame clones and lacks some. The data hold about 25,000 clones, with 80% to 85% observed a single time. Notes on this clone: Its antigen is not known.

Controls came from buffy coats of healthy blood donors. CDR1 SQVTM and CDR2 ANQGSEA come from the germline V gene. V was pared by 5 bases and J by 3 bases, with 8 bases between. The CDR3 is 12 residues long. The gene calls are TRBV29-1 and TRBJ1-3; D is unresolved. The sequence derives from a human donor in good health. The sample taken for sequencing was CD4+ T cells from blood buffy coats. CDR3 DNA: TGCAGCGTTATAGATGTTGGAAACACCATATATTTT. It is translated as CSVIDVGNTIYF.